The 27 T cell receptor beta chains given below trace back to one sample, sequenced in a study of blood T cells in healthy people across ages. Alongside a J-beta primer mix, a sample-barcoded 5' primer served in a second PCR lasting 7 to 11 cycles. Using its own MiXCR run on the 5' RACE reads, TCRdb lists one record per CDR3 protein. This table has about 720,000 distinct CDR3 sequences, around a quarter appearing once. The sample also formed part of further work on T cells of mothers and their children.

The sample was blood. These receptors were taken from a boy aged 5 to 17 in good health.

The V and J genes are TRBV29-1 and TRBJ1-2; no reliable D call. CDR3 length: 11 residues. V was clipped by 4 bases and J by 3 bases, with 6 bases between them. In germline, CDR1 is SQVTM, CDR2 ANQGSEA. The CDR3, as DNA: TGCAGCGTTGTTTCTGACTATGGCTACACCTTC. Translation gives CSVVSDYGYTF.

V and J are TRBV29-1 and TRBJ1-4; no definite D call. Germline V gene sequence: CDR1 SQVTM, CDR2 ANQGSEA. This CDR3 region has 12 residues. Trimming cost V 7 bases and J 8 bases, with 14 bases left between them. CDR3 sequence reads: CSAAGRMEKLFF. CDR3 nucleotides: TGCAGCGCGGCGGGCAGGATGGAAAAACTGTTTTTT.

This clonotype has more than one count but fewer than ten. The rearrangement links TRBV28 to TRBJ2-2; D call uncertain. The length of the CDR3 is 14 residues. Trimming removed 5 bases from V and 7 bases from J, with 14 bases in between. CDR1 and CDR2 (germline): MDHEN, SYDVKM. CDR3 sequence reads: CASSLNDPGGELFF. CDR3 sequence (DNA): TGTGCCAGCAGTCTAAACGACCCGGGCGGGGAGCTGTTTTTT.

This clonotype was seen only a few times. The gene calls are TRBV3-1 and TRBJ2-1; D perhaps matches TRBD2 (6 bases). The CDR3 extends over 14 amino acids. The ends were cut back, 4 bases at V and 4 bases at J, with 11 bases in the middle. In germline, CDR1 is LGHDT, CDR2 YNNKEL (reference sequence). The CDR3 here is CASSPTSLYNEQFF. CDR3 sequence (DNA): TGTGCCAGCAGCCCGACTAGTTTATACAATGAGCAGTTCTTC.

As for this clonotype: One end of the junction varies from germline; a read error may be responsible. The chain joins TRBV10-3 to TRBJ1-5, with a weak D call TRBD1 (5 bases). The CDR3 contains 16 residues. Germline V gene lookup returns CDR1 ENHRY and CDR2 SYGVKD. CDR3 loop: CAISESGGGSDQPQHF. The CDR3 nucleotides are TGTGCCATCAGTGAGTCTGGGGGAGGTAGCGATCAGCCCCAGCATTTT.

This CDR3 is CASSQDRGLGYGYTF. CDR3 nucleotides: TGCGCCAGCAGCCAAGACAGGGGTTTGGGCTATGGCTACACCTTC. The chain recombines TRBV4-3 with TRBJ1-2, with D perhaps TRBD1 (6 bases). V was clipped by 0 bases and J by 4 bases, with 12 bases between them. The CDR3 length is 15 residues. In germline, CDR1 is LGHNA, CDR2 YSLEER.

A note on this clonotype: Germline and junction disagree at one end, which may indicate a read error. The chain recombines TRBV12-3 or TRBV12-4 with TRBJ2-1; possibly TRBD1 for D (6 bases). CDR3 length: 15 residues. CDR3 sequence: CASSFRGSGQYEQLF. The CDR3 nucleotides read TGTGCCAGCAGTTTCAGGGGAAGCGGACAATATGAGCAGCTCTTC.

Only a few counts were recorded for this clonotype. The V call is TRBV4-3, the J call TRBJ1-2; D perhaps matches TRBD1 (6 bases). The CDR3 is made up of 15 amino acids. Germline CDR1 is LGHNA and CDR2 is YSLEER. Trimming took 4 bases from V and 2 from J, leaving 14 bases between them. The CDR3 DNA reads as TGCGCCAGCAGCCCCTTACCGGACAGAAACTATGGCTACACCTTC. This encodes CASSPLPDRNYGYTF.

There are many counts of this clonotype. V and J are TRBV9 and TRBJ2-1, with 7 bases lining up with TRBD2. Germline trimming cut 0 bases from V and 8 bases from J; bases unmatched to any gene: 2. This CDR3 contains 13 residues. Germline V gene lookup returns CDR1 SGDLS and CDR2 YYNGEE. The CDR3 sequence: CASSVGGSDEQFF. CDR3 sequence (DNA): TGTGCCAGCAGCGTAGGCGGGAGTGATGAGCAGTTCTTC.

This sequence joins TRBV14 and TRBJ1-5, with D possibly matching TRBD1 (6 bases). There are 16 residues in the CDR3. Germline V gene data show CDR1 as SGHDN and CDR2 as FVKESK. V was shortened by 6 bases and J by 0 bases, with 15 bases between the two germline ends. CDR3 loop: CASRPGQTDSNQPQHF. The DNA for the CDR3 is TGTGCCAGCAGACCTGGACAGACGGATAGCAATCAGCCCCAGCATTTT.

In nucleotides, the CDR3 is TGCGCCAGCAGCCCCGCCGTCGGCCCCGGGGAGCTGTTTTTT. Protein sequence: CASSPAVGPGELFF. The chain links TRBV5-1 to TRBJ2-2; D is ambiguous. The V end lost 4 bases, the J end lost 6 bases, and 13 bases lay between the germline ends. Germline V gene data show CDR1 as SGHRS and CDR2 as YFSETQ. The CDR3 has 14 amino acids.

There are many counts of this clonotype. The chain is built from TRBV12-3 or TRBV12-4 and TRBJ2-3; D not certain. The ends were cut back, 4 bases at V and 5 bases at J, with 4 bases in the middle. This CDR3 contains 11 residues. CDR3 coding DNA: TGTGCCAGCAGTTCCCTAGATACGCAGTATTTT. Translation gives CASSSLDTQYF.

The V gene is TRBV5-1, the J gene TRBJ2-5, with D unresolved. V dropped 0 bases and J dropped 3 bases, with 12 bases sitting between them. This CDR3 contains 15 residues. CDR1 and CDR2 from the germline V gene are SGHRS and YFSETQ. CDR3 sequence reads: CASSLVFPREETQYF. The CDR3 DNA reads TGCGCCAGCAGCTTGGTTTTTCCAAGGGAAGAGACCCAGTACTTC.

The rearrangement links TRBV29-1 to TRBJ1-4; D may be TRBD1 (6 bases). This CDR3 is built from 13 residues. V was trimmed by 6 bases and J by 4 bases, leaving 12 bases between them. Looked up from germline, CDR1 is SQVTM and CDR2 is ANQGSEA. CDR3 sequence reads: CSVRTENNEKLFF. The DNA for the CDR3 is TGCAGCGTACGGACAGAGAATAATGAAAAACTGTTTTTT.

The chain combines TRBV5-1 with TRBJ2-5; TRBD1 agrees at 8 bases. The J call may be faulty, since TRBJ2-7 better matches the DNA end. The germline gives CDR1 SGHRS, CDR2 YFSETQ. The CDR3 is 17 amino acids. CDR3 sequence (DNA): TGCGCCAGCAGCCCGGGACAGGCCTGGCTTATCCCCTACGAGCAGTACTTC. This encodes CASSPGQAWLIPYEQYF.

The chain combines TRBV11-2 with TRBJ2-4; maybe TRBD1 (8 bases). The germline V gene encodes CDR1 SGHAT and CDR2 FQNNGV. This CDR3 comprises 16 residues. Trimming pared 0 bases from V and 6 bases from J, leaving 15 bases between. In DNA form, the CDR3 reads TGTGCCAGCAGCTTAGATCAGGGGGCTAGCGGAAACATTCAGTACTTC. This gives the protein CASSLDQGASGNIQYF.

For the CDR3, the DNA is TGTGCCAGCAGTTACCTAAGACGGAACACTGAAGCTTTCTTT. Residues: CASSYLRRNTEAFF. The chain couples TRBV6-5 to TRBJ1-1; D ambiguous. Germline assignment: CDR1 MNHEY and CDR2 SVGAGI. V was pared by 2 bases and J by 1 base, with 8 bases between. This CDR3 contains 14 residues.

The chain recombines TRBV29-1 with TRBJ2-7; D is possibly TRBD1 (6 bases). The CDR3 is 13 amino acids. The V and J ends lost 2 bases and 2 bases respectively, with 10 bases between them. Germline V CDR1 and CDR2: SQVTM, ANQGSEA. The CDR3 sequence is CSVEWQGTYEQYF. CDR3 coding DNA: TGCAGCGTTGAATGGCAGGGGACCTACGAGCAGTACTTC.

The chain employs TRBV7-6 and TRBJ2-1; unclear D gene. Trimming took off 1 base at V and 8 bases at J, with 6 bases between the two ends. This CDR3 region has 12 residues. Germline lookup yields CDR1 SGHVS and CDR2 FNYEAQ. CDR3 residues: CASSLGSHEQFF. DNA of the CDR3: TGTGCCAGCAGCTTAGGGTCCCATGAGCAGTTCTTC.

The V call is TRBV4-2, the J call TRBJ1-2; possible D gene TRBD1, 6 bases. V lost 1 base, J lost 1 base, and 16 bases lay in between. The CDR3 covers 17 residues. Germline assignment: CDR1 LGHNA and CDR2 YNFKEQ. Written as DNA, the CDR3 is TGTGCCAGCAGCCAAGCCGCGGGGACAAGGGATAACTATGGCTACACCTTC. Its protein is CASSQAAGTRDNYGYTF.

The J gene is TRBJ1-2, the V gene TRBV5-6; 9 bases align to TRBD1. CDR3 size: 15 residues. The V segment lost 1 base and the J segment 2 bases; nucleotides outside the gene matches: 3. In germline, CDR1 is SGHDT, CDR2 YYEEEE. CDR3 in DNA: TGTGCCAGCAGCTTGAACGGACAGGGGAACTATGGCTACACCTTC. This sequence encodes CASSLNGQGNYGYTF. The variable domain in full, with the rest retrieved from reference TRBV5-6 and TRBJ1-2, is DAGVTQSPTHLIKTRGQQVTLRCSPKSGHDTVSWYQQALGQGPQFIFQYYEEEERQRGNFPDRFSGHQFPNYSSELNVNALLLGDSALYLCASSLNGQGNYGYTFGSGTRLTVV.

V gene TRBV10-3 combines with J gene TRBJ1-1; D unresolved. V lost 4 bases and J 1 base, leaving 10 bases between the germline ends. The germline V gene has CDR1 ENHRY and CDR2 SYGVKD. This CDR3 has 14 amino acids. Here the CDR3 reads CAISAALENTEAFF. CDR3 nucleotides: TGTGCCATCAGTGCGGCCCTGGAGAACACTGAAGCTTTCTTT.

This clonotype has a handful of counts. The genes are TRBV4-1 and TRBJ2-1, with 13 bases identical to TRBD2. Germline CDR1 is MGHRA and CDR2 is YSYEKL. The CDR3 consists of 15 residues. V lost 3 bases, J lost 12 bases, and 8 bases stayed unmatched. The CDR3 DNA sequence: TGCGCCAGCAGCCAGCCGACTAGCGGGAGGTATTTGCAGTTCTTC. This gives the protein CASSQPTSGRYLQFF.

This clonotype occurred a few times. The chain couples TRBV4-1 to TRBJ2-7; D remains unclear. Trimming took off 4 bases at V and 2 bases at J, with 18 bases between the two ends. Per the germline V gene, CDR1 is MGHRA and CDR2 is YSYEKL. The CDR3 runs to 16 residues. This CDR3 reads CASSPLGSEVPYEQYF. The CDR3 bases are TGCGCCAGCAGCCCTCTAGGCAGCGAGGTTCCCTACGAGCAGTACTTC.

The table lists this clonotype with a few counts. The gene calls are TRBV4-3 and TRBJ2-1; D remains ambiguous. Germline CDR1 LGHNA, CDR2 YSLEER. CDR3 length equals 14 residues. The V end was cut by 3 bases, the J end by 4 bases, with 10 bases between. This CDR3 is CASSQQSDYNEQFF. CDR3 bases: TGCGCCAGCAGCCAGCAGTCCGATTACAATGAGCAGTTCTTC.

The chain recombines TRBV29-1 with TRBJ2-3; D uncertain. Between the trimmed V and J ends, which lost 4 bases and 6 bases, there was a span of 17 bases. The germline V gene has CDR1 SQVTM and CDR2 ANQGSEA. This CDR3 spans 14 amino acids. The CDR3 bases are TGCAGCGTTGTAGACCCGAAGGTGGGGGATACGCAGTATTTT. Translating it yields CSVVDPKVGDTQYF.

This chain links TRBV28 with TRBJ1-5; a weak D match, TRBD1 (6 bases). CDR1 is MDHEN, CDR2 SYDVKM, per germline. The CDR3 is 18 amino acids. Trimming left V 3 bases short and J 4 bases short, with 22 bases between. The CDR3 DNA follows: TGTGCCAGCAGTTTCCTCTCGTCAGCAGGGGTTGCAAATCAGCCCCAGCATTTT. Residues: CASSFLSSAGVANQPQHF.